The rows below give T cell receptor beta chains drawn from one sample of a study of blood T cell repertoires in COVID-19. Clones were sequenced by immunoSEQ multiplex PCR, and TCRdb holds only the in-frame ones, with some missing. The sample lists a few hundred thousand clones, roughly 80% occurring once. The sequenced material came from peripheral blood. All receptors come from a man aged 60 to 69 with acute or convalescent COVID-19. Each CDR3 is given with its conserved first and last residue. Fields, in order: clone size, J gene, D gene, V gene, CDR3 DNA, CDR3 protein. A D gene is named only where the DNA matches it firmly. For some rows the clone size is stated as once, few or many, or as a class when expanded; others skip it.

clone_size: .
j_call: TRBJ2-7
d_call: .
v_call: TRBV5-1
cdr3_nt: TGCGCCACCAGGGATCAGGGGGGAAACTACGAGCAGTACTTC
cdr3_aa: CATRDQGGNYEQYF

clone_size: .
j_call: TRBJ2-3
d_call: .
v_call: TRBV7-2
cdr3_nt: TGTGCCAGCAGCTTACGCGGGACTCTGGCAGATACGCAGTATTTT
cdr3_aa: CASSLRGTLADTQYF

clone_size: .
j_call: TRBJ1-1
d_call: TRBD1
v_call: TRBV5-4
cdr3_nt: TGTGCCAGCAGCTTGGGGGGCAGTAGTAGGACAGGGAGGTCTGAAGCTTTCTTT
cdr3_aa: CASSLGGSSRTGRSEAFF

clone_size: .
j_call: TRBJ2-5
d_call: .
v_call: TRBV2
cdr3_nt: TGTGCCAGCAGTGAACTTATGGCCCTGAAGAAGGAGACCCAGTACTTC
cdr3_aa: CASSELMALKKETQYF

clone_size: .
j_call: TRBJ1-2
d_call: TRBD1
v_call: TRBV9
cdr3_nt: TGTGCCAGCAGCCCCGGGGACAGTTATGGCTACACCTTC
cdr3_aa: CASSPGDSYGYTF

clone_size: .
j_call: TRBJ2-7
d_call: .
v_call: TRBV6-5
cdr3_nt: TGTGCCAGCAGTTACTCAGAAAGGAGCCACGAGCAGTACTTC
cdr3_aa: CASSYSERSHEQYF

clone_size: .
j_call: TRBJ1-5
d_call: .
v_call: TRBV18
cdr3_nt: TGTGCCAGCTCACCAACGGGGAATCAGCCCCAGCATTTT
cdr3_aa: CASSPTGNQPQHF

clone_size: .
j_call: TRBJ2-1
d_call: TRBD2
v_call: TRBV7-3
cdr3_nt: TGTGCCAGCAGCTTAAGTGAAATAGCGGGAGTTCATGAGCAGTTCTTC
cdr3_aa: CASSLSEIAGVHEQFF

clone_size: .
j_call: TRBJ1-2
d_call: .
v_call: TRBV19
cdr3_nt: TGTGCCAGTAGTATAAGGCGACGGGACTATGGCTACACCTTC
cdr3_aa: CASSIRRRDYGYTF

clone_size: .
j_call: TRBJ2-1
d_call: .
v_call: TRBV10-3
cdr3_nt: TGTGCCATCCTCGGGGTCTCCTACAATGAGCAGTTCTTC
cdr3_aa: CAILGVSYNEQFF

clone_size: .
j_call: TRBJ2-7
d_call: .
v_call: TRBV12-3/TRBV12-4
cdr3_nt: TGTGCCAGCAGTTTCGGAGGGAACGAGCAGTACTTC
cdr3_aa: CASSFGGNEQYF

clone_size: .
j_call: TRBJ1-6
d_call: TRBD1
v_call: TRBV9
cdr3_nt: TGTGCCAGCAGCGTAGGGACAGGGGGTTCTTCACCCCTCCACTTT
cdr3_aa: CASSVGTGGSSPLHF

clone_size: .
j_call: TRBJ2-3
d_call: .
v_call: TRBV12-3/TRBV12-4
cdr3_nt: TGTGCCAGCAGGGAGCATAACACAGATACGCAGTATTTT
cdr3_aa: CASREHNTDTQYF

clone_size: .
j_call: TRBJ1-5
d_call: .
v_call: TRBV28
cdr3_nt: TGTGCCAGCAGTTTATCCCCGCTTAATAGCGGCAATCAGCCCCAGCATTTT
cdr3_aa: CASSLSPLNSGNQPQHF

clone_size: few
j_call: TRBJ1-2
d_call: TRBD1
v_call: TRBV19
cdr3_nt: TGTGCCAGTAGTTACCGGGACAGGGTTAACTATGGCTACACCTTC
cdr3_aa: CASSYRDRVNYGYTF

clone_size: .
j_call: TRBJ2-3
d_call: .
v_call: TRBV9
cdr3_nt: TGTGCCAGCAGCGTTATGTCTAGCACAGATACGCAGTATTTT
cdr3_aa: CASSVMSSTDTQYF

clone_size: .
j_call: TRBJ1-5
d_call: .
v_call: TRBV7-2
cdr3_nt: TGTGCCAGCAGCTTAAGGGGGGGCCCCCTTTATAGCAATCAGCCCCAGCATTTT
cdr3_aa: CASSLRGGPLYSNQPQHF

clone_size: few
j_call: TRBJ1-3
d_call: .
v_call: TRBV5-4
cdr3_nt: TGTGCCAGCAGCTTGGCAGGGGCCAGCTCTGGAAACACCATATATTTT
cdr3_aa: CASSLAGASSGNTIYF

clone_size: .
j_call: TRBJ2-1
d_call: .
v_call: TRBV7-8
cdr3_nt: TGTGCCAGCAGCTCTCCGGGACACAAGATATATGAGCAGTTCTTC
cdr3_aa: CASSSPGHKIYEQFF

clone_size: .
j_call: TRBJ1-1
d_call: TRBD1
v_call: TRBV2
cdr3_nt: TGTGCCAGCAGTGATACAGGGGCCAACACTGAAGCTTTCTTT
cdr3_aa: CASSDTGANTEAFF

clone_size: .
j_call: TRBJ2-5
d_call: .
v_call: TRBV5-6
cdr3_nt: TGTGCCAGCAGCCCGCGAACGACAGGAGGTTACCAAGAGACCCAGTACTTC
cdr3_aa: CASSPRTTGGYQETQYF

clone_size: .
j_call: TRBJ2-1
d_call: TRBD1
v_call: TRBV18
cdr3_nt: TGTGCCAGCTCACCTAGACAGGGGGTAAATGAGCAGTTCTTC
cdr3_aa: CASSPRQGVNEQFF

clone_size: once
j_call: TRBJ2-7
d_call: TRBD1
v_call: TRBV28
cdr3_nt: TGTGCCAGCAGTTTAAGGACAGGGGGGGCCTACGAGCAGTACTTC
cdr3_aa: CASSLRTGGAYEQYF

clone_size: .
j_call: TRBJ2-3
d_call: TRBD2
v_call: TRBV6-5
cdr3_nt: TGTGCCACCCGGACTAGCGGGAGCCGTGCAGATACGCAGTATTTT
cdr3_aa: CATRTSGSRADTQYF